These T cell receptor beta chains were read from a single sample in a study of cytomegalovirus exposure and HLA in healthy donors. Generated by immunoSEQ multiplex PCR, the TCRdb table keeps only in-frame clones and is missing some. The sample has around 92,000 clones, about four fifths seen once. Sample: PBMCs. These receptor sequences come from a female donor in good health and CMV-seropositive. CDR3s include the opening cysteine and the closing phenylalanine or tryptophan. The D gene is left open where the match is weak. Where a row states a size, it is once, few, many or the class of an expanded clone; other rows omit it.

d_gene: NA; abundance: NA; j_gene: TRBJ1-5; len: 14; v_gene: TRBV19; CDR3aa: CASSIILQGKPQHF
d_gene: NA; abundance: once; j_gene: TRBJ1-5; len: 12; v_gene: TRBV10-3; CDR3aa: CAISESAGVQHF
d_gene: NA; abundance: NA; j_gene: TRBJ1-2; len: 13; v_gene: TRBV6-1; CDR3aa: CASSEGLNYGYTF
d_gene: NA; abundance: NA; j_gene: TRBJ1-2; len: 14; v_gene: TRBV4-1; CDR3aa: CASSQVAGAYGYTF
d_gene: TRBD1; abundance: NA; j_gene: TRBJ2-7; len: 16; v_gene: TRBV28; CDR3aa: CASRLIPGQGRREQYF
d_gene: TRBD2; abundance: NA; j_gene: TRBJ2-5; len: 17; v_gene: TRBV11-2; CDR3aa: CASSPRGGLAVKETQYF
d_gene: NA; abundance: NA; j_gene: TRBJ2-3; len: 15; v_gene: TRBV10-3; CDR3aa: CAISESTGSTDTQYF
d_gene: TRBD1; abundance: once; j_gene: TRBJ2-7; len: 15; v_gene: TRBV2; CDR3aa: CASSGMGQGKIEQYF
d_gene: NA; abundance: NA; j_gene: TRBJ2-7; len: 13; v_gene: TRBV19; CDR3aa: CASSIFRGYEQYF
d_gene: TRBD2; abundance: NA; j_gene: TRBJ2-1; len: 14; v_gene: TRBV10-3; CDR3aa: CAISGLAGNNEQFF
d_gene: TRBD2; abundance: NA; j_gene: TRBJ2-7; len: 14; v_gene: TRBV19; CDR3aa: CASSRRGVIYEQYF
d_gene: NA; abundance: NA; j_gene: TRBJ1-1; len: 18; v_gene: TRBV21-1; CDR3aa: CASSKEEVDWAGRTEAFF
d_gene: NA; abundance: NA; j_gene: TRBJ2-3; len: 15; v_gene: TRBV6-6; CDR3aa: CASSYSGGGTDTQYF
d_gene: TRBD2; abundance: NA; j_gene: TRBJ2-3; len: 14; v_gene: TRBV10-3; CDR3aa: CAIRTSGGADTQYF
d_gene: TRBD1; abundance: NA; j_gene: TRBJ2-7; len: 13; v_gene: TRBV28; CDR3aa: CASSLLGQVEQYF
d_gene: NA; abundance: once; j_gene: TRBJ2-6; len: 17; v_gene: TRBV5-1; CDR3aa: CASSLLTGTTGANVLTF
d_gene: TRBD2; abundance: NA; j_gene: TRBJ2-1; len: 13; v_gene: TRBV27; CDR3aa: CASSFPNSGREFF
d_gene: TRBD1; abundance: NA; j_gene: TRBJ2-5; len: 16; v_gene: TRBV5-4; CDR3aa: CASSLKGTGPQETQYF
d_gene: NA; abundance: NA; j_gene: TRBJ2-3; len: 15; v_gene: TRBV7-9; CDR3aa: CASSLGQSSTDTQYF
d_gene: TRBD2; abundance: NA; j_gene: TRBJ2-1; len: 15; v_gene: TRBV4-1; CDR3aa: CASISRAGEGNEQFF
d_gene: NA; abundance: NA; j_gene: TRBJ1-1; len: 13; v_gene: TRBV11-3; CDR3aa: CASSLGQNTEAFF
d_gene: NA; abundance: NA; j_gene: TRBJ2-7; len: 13; v_gene: TRBV5-1; CDR3aa: CASSVYRESEQYF
d_gene: NA; abundance: NA; j_gene: TRBJ1-5; len: 15; v_gene: TRBV4-1; CDR3aa: CASSQRGHFNQPQHF
d_gene: TRBD1; abundance: NA; j_gene: TRBJ1-3; len: 15; v_gene: TRBV7-2; CDR3aa: CASSSVTGAGNTIYF
d_gene: TRBD1; abundance: NA; j_gene: TRBJ1-1; len: 15; v_gene: TRBV19; CDR3aa: CASSTMGQGRTEAFF
d_gene: NA; abundance: few; j_gene: TRBJ2-7; len: 13; v_gene: TRBV6-5; CDR3aa: CASSYGGSYEQYF
d_gene: NA; abundance: NA; j_gene: TRBJ2-1; len: 16; v_gene: TRBV19; CDR3aa: CASSIWAGASSGEQFF
d_gene: NA; abundance: few; j_gene: TRBJ2-5; len: 13; v_gene: TRBV18; CDR3aa: CASSPPSQETQYF
d_gene: TRBD1; abundance: NA; j_gene: TRBJ1-2; len: 14; v_gene: TRBV11-2; CDR3aa: CASSLVGQGYGYTF